The subject of this entry is one TCR beta chain. This entry comes from a study of shared clonotypes between healthy human individuals. Clones were sequenced by immunoSEQ multiplex PCR, and TCRdb holds only the in-frame ones, with some missing. Of a few hundred thousand clones in the sample, over 65% were seen once. V gave up 1 base and J gave up 7 bases, with 7 bases separating them. The CDR3 is 12 residues long. Germline V gene lookup returns CDR1 SGHTA and CDR2 FQGNSA. V usage is TRBV7-2 and J usage is TRBJ1-1; no definite D call. The receptor was isolated from a man aged 25-45 years in good health. Sequenced input: memory CD4+ T cells sorted from blood. Subset: CD45RA-negative fraction. The CDR3 loop reads CASSLVRLEAFF. The CDR3 DNA reads as TGTGCCAGCAGCTTAGTACGCCTTGAAGCTTTCTTT. The full variable domain, its missing parts supplied by reference TRBV7-2 and TRBJ1-1, is GAGVSQSPSNKVTEKGKDVELRCDPISGHTALYWYRQSLGQGLEFLIYFQGNSAPDKSGLPSDRFSAERTGGSVSTLTIQRTQQEDSAVYLCASSLVRLEAFFGQGTRLTVV.